The 27 T cell receptor beta chains in this list originate from one sample, sequenced in a study of shared clonotypes between healthy human individuals. As defined, naive CD8 cells were CD45RO-negative and positively selected for CCR7, with terminally differentiated effector memory CD45RA+ cells excluded. TCRdb's table, derived via immunoSEQ multiplex PCR, lists solely in-frame clones and lacks some. The data show about 2 million clones, about 95% seen once. Sequenced material: naive CD8+ T cells sorted from blood. These receptor sequences come from a man between 18 and 29 years old in good health.

This chain joins TRBV6-5 and TRBJ2-1; a possible D gene is TRBD2 (6 bases). Germline-derived CDR1 and CDR2 are MNHEY and SVGAGI. CDR3 size: 14 residues. V lost 5 bases and J lost 7, with 15 bases in between. CDR3 sequence: CASSAIGGINEQFF. The DNA of the CDR3 is TGTGCCAGCAGTGCGATAGGAGGGATTAATGAGCAGTTCTTC.

This sequence joins TRBV10-3 and TRBJ2-7; 9 nucleotides align to TRBD1. This CDR3 has 17 amino acids. J lost 0 bases, V lost 5 bases, and 11 bases had no gene match. Germline V CDR1 and CDR2: ENHRY, SYGVKD. DNA of the CDR3: TGTGCCATCAGTCGGGACAGGGAAGGGGACAACTCCTACGAGCAGTACTTC. Translating it yields CAISRDREGDNSYEQYF.

The chain uses TRBV7-2 and TRBJ1-6; 8 nucleotides agree with TRBD1. V dropped 4 bases and J dropped 6; count of bases not matched to a gene: 14. This CDR3 has 18 amino acids. Per the germline V gene, CDR1 is SGHTA and CDR2 is FQGNSA. CDR3 amino acids: CASSSQRQGIGPNSPLHF. The CDR3 bases are TGTGCCAGCAGCTCACAGAGACAGGGGATCGGGCCTAATTCACCCCTCCACTTT.

The chain uses TRBV27 and TRBJ2-3; weak D call: TRBD2 (5 bases). V was pared by 2 bases and J by 8 bases, with 20 bases between. This CDR3 contains 16 residues. Germline V gene data show CDR1 as MNHEY and CDR2 as SMNVEV (reference sequence). CDR3 region: CASSLDSLGVRATQYF. The CDR3 DNA is TGTGCCAGCAGTTTAGATTCTTTGGGAGTTCGGGCTACGCAGTATTTT.

The J gene is TRBJ2-3, the V gene TRBV6-1; D is perhaps TRBD2 (6 bases). There are 16 residues in the CDR3. From germline, CDR1 is MNHNS and CDR2 SASEGT. Trimming removed 1 base at V and 6 bases at J, with 17 bases between. In nucleotides, the CDR3 is TGTGCCAGCAGTGAAGTTGGTGGCGGGAACTGGGATACGCAGTATTTT. Residues: CASSEVGGGNWDTQYF.

As regards this clone: The sample contains more than one DNA sequence encoding this CDR3. The genes are TRBV27 and TRBJ2-1; 9 nucleotides agree with TRBD1. The CDR3 has 15 amino acids. CDR1 is MNHEY and CDR2 is SMNVEV in the germline V gene (reference sequence). The trim removed 2 bases at V and 6 bases at J, leaving 5 bases unmatched. As DNA, the CDR3 is TGTGCCAGCAGTTTAGTAGGGACAGGGTCCAATGAGCAGTTCTTC. It specifies CASSLVGTGSNEQFF.

The chain employs TRBV5-1 and TRBJ1-1; no firm D call. Germline lookup yields CDR1 SGHRS and CDR2 YFSETQ. V lost 3 bases and J 1 base, leaving 13 bases between the germline ends. The CDR3 covers 15 residues. In DNA form, the CDR3 reads TGCGCCAGCAGCTATTCCTCCGTGGGGAACACTGAAGCTTTCTTT. Its translation: CASSYSSVGNTEAFF.

J is TRBJ1-2 and V is TRBV30; D might be TRBD1 (6 bases). Germline CDR1 is GTSNPN and CDR2 is SVGIG (reference sequence). V was shortened by 0 bases and J by 6 bases, with 14 bases between the two germline ends. There are 14 residues in the CDR3. CDR3 in amino acids: CAWSVTGGADGYTF. The DNA for the CDR3 is TGTGCCTGGAGTGTCACCGGGGGCGCGGATGGCTACACCTTC.

Comments on this clone: Distinct nucleotide sequences in the sample also encode this CDR3. This chain joins TRBV2 and TRBJ1-1; 8 bases fit TRBD1. With V trimmed by 1 base and J by 5 bases, 3 bases remained unmatched. This CDR3 is 14 amino acids long. Per the germline V gene, CDR1 is SNHLY and CDR2 is FYNNEI. Here the CDR3 reads CASSEDRGYTEAFF. DNA for the CDR3: TGTGCCAGCAGTGAAGACAGGGGGTATACTGAAGCTTTCTTT. Based on the CDR3 plus reference TRBV2 and TRBJ1-1, the full variable domain is EPEVTQTPSHQVTQMGQEVILRCVPISNHLYFYWYRQILGQKVEFLVSFYNNEISEKSEIFDDQFSVERPDGSNFTLKIRSTKLEDSAMYFCASSEDRGYTEAFFGQGTRLTVV.

J is TRBJ1-6 and V is TRBV2; no clear D. The V gene's germline CDR1 is SNHLY and CDR2 FYNNEI. The V end lost 2 bases, the J end lost 1 base, and 9 bases lay between the germline ends. CDR3 length: 16 amino acids. The CDR3 reads CASSEMTSSYNSPLHF. CDR3 coding DNA: TGTGCCAGCAGTGAAATGACATCTTCCTATAATTCACCCCTCCACTTT.

The V call is TRBV6-1, the J call TRBJ1-1; D ambiguous. The CDR3 length is 16 residues. Trimming pared 2 bases from V and 0 bases from J, leaving 13 bases between. Germline V gene data show CDR1 as MNHNS and CDR2 as SASEGT. The CDR3 DNA follows: TGTGCCAGCAGTGAATACTTGTCAGCTATGAACACTGAAGCTTTCTTT. Translated: CASSEYLSAMNTEAFF.

This clone was observed once. The chain employs TRBV19 and TRBJ1-2, with D unclear. The CDR3 has 14 residues. Germline values: CDR1 LNHDA, CDR2 SQIVND (reference sequence). The V end lost 2 bases, the J end lost 6 bases, and 13 bases lay between the germline ends. CDR3 sequence: CASSIPLPKNGYTF. CDR3 coding DNA: TGTGCCAGTAGTATACCCCTCCCGAAGAATGGCTACACCTTC.

This chain uses TRBV25-1 with TRBJ2-1, with D perhaps TRBD1 (6 bases). The CDR3 is 14 residues long. V lost 4 bases, J lost 7 bases, and 14 bases lay in between. Germline CDR1 and CDR2: MGHDK and SYGVNS. The CDR3 loop is CASSVVGAWNEQFF. Here the CDR3 DNA reads TGTGCCAGCAGTGTTGTGGGGGCGTGGAATGAGCAGTTCTTC.

To note about this clone: With a much larger clone just one base away, this may be a read error. The chain is built from TRBV11-2 and TRBJ2-7; D is unresolved. CDR3 length: 13 amino acids. The V end was cut by 0 bases, the J end by 3 bases, with 6 bases between. Germline V gives CDR1 SGHAT, CDR2 FQNNGV. CDR3 amino acids: CASSLDPYYEQYF. In DNA form, the CDR3 reads TGTGCCAGCAGCTTAGACCCATACTACGAGCAGTACTTC.

The rearrangement uses TRBV5-1 and TRBJ2-1; TRBD2 agrees at 13 bases. Germline CDR1 is SGHRS and CDR2 is YFSETQ. V lost 4 bases to trimming and J lost 4 bases; unmatched junction nucleotides: 8. The CDR3 extends over 17 amino acids. CDR3 residues: CASSTAPGLAGYNEQFF. The CDR3 DNA reads as TGCGCCAGCAGCACCGCTCCGGGACTAGCGGGGTACAATGAGCAGTTCTTC.

The rearrangement links TRBV29-1 to TRBJ2-1, with TRBD2 matching 15 bases. The germline gives CDR1 SQVTM, CDR2 ANQGSEA. The CDR3 loop spans 18 amino acids. After removal of 3 bases from V and 0 bases from J, the junction contained 6 bases not matched to a gene. Here the CDR3 reads CSVEFGLAGGSSYNEQFF. As DNA, the CDR3 is TGCAGCGTTGAGTTTGGACTAGCGGGAGGGAGCTCCTACAATGAGCAGTTCTTC.

The chain recombines TRBV7-3 with TRBJ2-2; tentatively, D is TRBD2 (6 bases). Germline values: CDR1 SGHTA, CDR2 FQGTGA. V was pared by 2 bases and J by 4 bases, with 14 bases between. CDR3 length equals 16 residues. The CDR3 is CASSLSGGIGTGELFF. The CDR3 bases are TGTGCCAGCAGCTTATCCGGGGGAATAGGCACCGGGGAGCTGTTTTTT.

V gene TRBV28 combines with J gene TRBJ1-1; no reliable D call. The germline V gene has CDR1 MDHEN and CDR2 SYDVKM. The CDR3 is made up of 13 amino acids. The V end was cut by 8 bases, the J end by 1 base, with 11 bases between. The CDR3 nucleotides are TGTGCCAGCGGAGGGTGGGAGAACACTGAAGCTTTCTTT. It translates to CASGGWENTEAFF.

This sequence joins TRBV9 and TRBJ1-2; 8 bases line up with TRBD1. The V gene end was trimmed by 4 bases and the J gene end by 0 bases; junction bases not matched to a gene: 5. This CDR3 region has 15 residues. The germline CDR1 and CDR2 sequences are SGDLS and YYNGEE. In DNA, the CDR3 is TGTGCCAGCAGCTCAGGACAGGGACCTAACTATGGCTACACCTTC. Translating gives CASSSGQGPNYGYTF.

The rearrangement uses TRBV4-1 and TRBJ1-1, with D tentatively TRBD1 (5 bases). V lost 1 base and J lost 10, with 13 bases in between. CDR3 length: 13 residues. Germline V CDR1 and CDR2: MGHRA, YSYEKL. CDR3 in amino acids: CASSQGRTGGAFF. In DNA form, the CDR3 reads TGCGCCAGCAGCCAAGGACGGACCGGGGGAGCTTTCTTT.

The rearrangement joins TRBV6-5 to TRBJ2-5; 9 bases line up with TRBD1. The CDR3 extends over 14 amino acids. V trimming: 0 bases; J trimming: 4 bases; junction bases outside the gene matches: 0. In germline, CDR1 is MNHEY, CDR2 SVGAGI. The CDR3 DNA is TGTGCCAGCAGTTACTCGGACAGGGGAGAGACCCAGTACTTC. It specifies CASSYSDRGETQYF.

Turning to this clone: The sample carries other DNA sequences with the same CDR3. This sequence joins TRBV7-9 and TRBJ1-1; 10 nucleotides line up with TRBD1. J gave up 4 bases and V 5 bases, and 10 bases lay outside the gene matches. The CDR3 is 16 residues long. CDR1 is SEHNR, CDR2 FQNEAQ, per germline (reference sequence). The CDR3 loop reads CASSPRTGGPFTEAFF. Written as DNA, the CDR3 is TGTGCCAGCAGCCCGAGGACAGGGGGACCCTTCACTGAAGCTTTCTTT.

This clone was observed a single time. V gene TRBV18 combines with J gene TRBJ2-7; D remains ambiguous. Trimming left V 0 bases short and J 3 bases short, with 9 bases between. Germline V CDR1 and CDR2: KGHSH, LQKENI. The CDR3 sequence is 14 residues long. CDR3 DNA sequence: TGTGCCAGCTCACCACCAGGGAATGTCTACGAGCAGTACTTC. Translated, it gives CASSPPGNVYEQYF. Based on the CDR3 plus reference TRBV18 and TRBJ2-7, the full variable domain is NAGVMQNPRHLVRRRGQEARLRCSPMKGHSHVYWYRQLPEEGLKFMVYLQKENIIDESGMPKERFSAEFPKEGPSILRIQQVVRGDSAAYFCASSPPGNVYEQYFGPGTRLTVT.

The rearrangement uses TRBV6-4 and TRBJ1-2; 7 nucleotides line up with TRBD1. The CDR3 sequence is 12 residues long. The V gene's germline CDR1 is MRHNA and CDR2 SNTAGT. J was trimmed by 8 bases and V by 6 bases; bases with no gene match: 6. Here the CDR3 DNA reads TGTGCCAGCAGGGAGGGGGCTGCGGGCTACACCTTC. Translation gives CASREGAAGYTF.

The CDR3 loop reads CASSSLVRWDTQYF. The DNA for the CDR3 is TGTGCCAGCAGTTCGCTAGTGAGGTGGGATACGCAGTATTTT. The chain recombines TRBV28 with TRBJ2-3; D is unresolved. This CDR3 has 14 amino acids. V lost 4 bases and J lost 6, with 14 bases in between. CDR1 and CDR2 from the germline V gene are MDHEN and SYDVKM.

This clone was detected only once. J is TRBJ2-5 and V is TRBV25-1, with 7 bases lining up with TRBD2. The CDR3 extends over 15 amino acids. Germline-derived CDR1 and CDR2 are MGHDK and SYGVNS. The V segment lost 3 bases and the J segment 3 bases; nucleotides outside the gene matches: 7. CDR3 loop: CASSEPFGLEETQYF. CDR3 sequence (DNA): TGTGCCAGCAGTGAGCCCTTCGGACTAGAAGAGACCCAGTACTTC.

The genes are TRBV9 and TRBJ1-2, with TRBD1 identical over 10 bases. The CDR3 is 17 amino acids. Germline V gene sequence: CDR1 SGDLS, CDR2 YYNGEE. V lost 4 bases to trimming and J lost 1 base; unmatched junction nucleotides: 10. CDR3 nucleotides: TGTGCCAGCAGCCCCGGGACAGGGGCTCGACTTAACTATGGCTACACCTTC. It encodes CASSPGTGARLNYGYTF. The complete variable domain, with remaining parts taken from reference TRBV9 and TRBJ1-2, reads DSGVTQTPKHLITATGQRVTLRCSPRSGDLSVYWYQQSLDQGLQFLIQYYNGEERAKGNILERFSAQQFPDLHSELNLSSLELGDSALYFCASSPGTGARLNYGYTFGSGTRLTVV.